Presented here are 11 T cell receptor beta chains from one specimen sequenced in a study of a mutant IDH1 vaccine in newly diagnosed glioma. Time point defined: week 5, during vaccination. Each dose of the vaccine consisted of 300 ug of mutant IDH1 20-mer peptide, with topical imiquimod. The method was immunoSEQ multiplex PCR; TCRdb's version includes in-frame clones alone and lacks a portion of them. The sample includes some 51,000 clones, more than 70% of them seen just once. Their specific antigens are unknown. Source: PBMCs, taken from a glioma patient whose treatment included an IDH1 peptide vaccine. The source is a woman between 35 and 50 years old with glioma.

The rearrangement uses TRBV19 and TRBJ1-2; 7 bases are a match to TRBD1. The CDR3 is 14 amino acids. Trimming removed 4 bases from V and 6 bases from J; junction bases left unmatched: 8. Germline assignment: CDR1 LNHDA and CDR2 SQIVND (reference sequence). The CDR3 DNA is TGTGCCAGTAGTAAGACAGGGAGTTACGATGGCTACACCTTC. Translation gives CASSKTGSYDGYTF.

The chain employs TRBV7-9 and TRBJ1-4; 8 bases fit TRBD1. The V gene's germline CDR1 is SEHNR and CDR2 FQNEAQ (reference sequence). The CDR3 runs 14 residues. Trimming took 8 bases from V and 5 from J; bases not matched to a gene: 7. This CDR3 is CASAWDRTNEKLFF. Written as DNA, the CDR3 is TGTGCCAGCGCCTGGGACAGGACGAATGAAAAACTGTTTTTT.

This chain connects TRBV6-6 to TRBJ2-3; D uncertain. The CDR3 is 12 residues long. With 6 bases removed from V and 3 bases from J, the gap between germline ends came to 7 bases. Germline assignment: CDR1 MNHNY and CDR2 SVGAGI (reference sequence). The CDR3: CASSPNTDTQYF. The CDR3 DNA reads TGTGCCAGCAGCCCCAATACAGATACGCAGTATTTT.

The rearrangement uses TRBV4-1 and TRBJ1-2; 8 nucleotides align to TRBD1. J was trimmed by 8 bases and V by 5 bases; bases with no gene match: 13. The CDR3 runs to 15 residues. Looked up from germline, CDR1 is MGHRA and CDR2 is YSYEKL. The CDR3 loop reads CASSKDRVESEGYTF. CDR3 coding DNA: TGCGCCAGCAGCAAGGACAGGGTGGAATCAGAAGGCTACACCTTC.

V gene TRBV5-1 combines with J gene TRBJ1-4; D perhaps matches TRBD1 (6 bases). The CDR3 has 17 amino acids. Trimming shortened V by 4 bases and J by 0 bases, and 16 bases separated the two germline ends. Germline loops: CDR1 SGHRS, CDR2 YFSETQ. Here the CDR3 reads CASSLQGRRATNEKLFF. The CDR3 coding sequence is TGCGCCAGCAGCCTACAGGGTCGTCGAGCAACTAATGAAAAACTGTTTTTT. The full variable domain, with the rest looked up from reference TRBV5-1 and TRBJ1-4, is KAGVTQTPRYLIKTRGQQVTLSCSPISGHRSVSWYQQTPGQGLQFLFEYFSETQRNKGNFPGRFSGRQFSNSRSEMNVSTLELGDSALYLCASSLQGRRATNEKLFFGSGTQLSVL.

The rearrangement links TRBV18 to TRBJ2-2; 7 bases line up with TRBD2. The V gene end was trimmed by 1 base and the J gene end by 1 base; junction bases not matched to a gene: 3. CDR3 length: 16 amino acids. Germline-derived CDR1 and CDR2 are KGHSH and LQKENI. The CDR3 DNA is TGTGCCAGCTCACCACTCTCGGGAGGGAACACCGGGGAGCTGTTTTTT. Translating it yields CASSPLSGGNTGELFF.

This clone was detected only a few times. The chain couples TRBV19 to TRBJ1-6; no clear D gene. The CDR3 is 15 residues long. Deletions cut 0 bases from V and 4 bases from J, with 7 bases between. The germline gives CDR1 LNHDA, CDR2 SQIVND (reference sequence). The CDR3 nucleotides are TGTGCCAGTAGTATAGAACAGCGTTATAATTCACCCCTCCACTTT. It codes for CASSIEQRYNSPLHF.

The gene calls are TRBV6-6 and TRBJ2-3; D may be TRBD1 (6 bases). Per germline, CDR1 MNHNY and CDR2 SVGAGI (reference sequence). This CDR3 spans 13 amino acids. V shed 3 bases and J shed 6 bases, with 10 bases lying between them. The CDR3: CASSYPGEDTQYF. DNA of the CDR3: TGTGCCAGCAGTTATCCAGGGGAGGATACGCAGTATTTT.

This sequence joins TRBV5-1 and TRBJ1-1; D gene unclear. Germline lookup yields CDR1 SGHRS and CDR2 YFSETQ. Trimming removed 0 bases from V and 1 base from J, with 10 bases in between. The CDR3 spans 15 residues. CDR3 coding DNA: TGCGCCAGCAGCTTGGTTGGCCGGCCGAACACTGAAGCTTTCTTT. The encoded protein is CASSLVGRPNTEAFF.

This clone is deemed medium-sized (0.01 to 0.1%). The gene calls are TRBV5-1 and TRBJ2-3; unclear D gene. V was clipped by 0 bases and J by 11 bases, with 10 bases between them. From germline, CDR1 is SGHRS and CDR2 YFSETQ. This CDR3 is built from 12 residues. The CDR3 is CASSLGSNRQYF. The CDR3 nucleotides read TGCGCCAGCAGCTTGGGCTCTAATAGGCAGTATTTT.

Written as DNA, the CDR3 is TGTGCCAGCAGTTACCGACCGAGGGAGACCCAGTACTTC. Translating gives CASSYRPRETQYF. The J gene is TRBJ2-5, the V gene TRBV6-5; D ambiguous. The V gene lost 2 bases and the J gene lost 5 bases, with 9 bases spanning the gap. The CDR3 runs to 13 residues. Germline loops: CDR1 MNHEY, CDR2 SVGAGI.